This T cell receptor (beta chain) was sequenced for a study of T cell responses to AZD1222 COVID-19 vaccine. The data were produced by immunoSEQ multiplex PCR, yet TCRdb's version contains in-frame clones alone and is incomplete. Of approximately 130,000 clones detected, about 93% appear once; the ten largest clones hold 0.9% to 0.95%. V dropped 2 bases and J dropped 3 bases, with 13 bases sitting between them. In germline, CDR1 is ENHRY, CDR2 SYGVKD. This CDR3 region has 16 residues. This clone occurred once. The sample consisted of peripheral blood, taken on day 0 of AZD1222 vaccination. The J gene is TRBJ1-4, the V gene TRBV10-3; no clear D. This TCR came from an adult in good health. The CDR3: CAISEPRGDANEKLFF. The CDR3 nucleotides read TGTGCCATCAGTGAGCCTCGGGGTGACGCTAATGAAAAACTGTTTTTT.